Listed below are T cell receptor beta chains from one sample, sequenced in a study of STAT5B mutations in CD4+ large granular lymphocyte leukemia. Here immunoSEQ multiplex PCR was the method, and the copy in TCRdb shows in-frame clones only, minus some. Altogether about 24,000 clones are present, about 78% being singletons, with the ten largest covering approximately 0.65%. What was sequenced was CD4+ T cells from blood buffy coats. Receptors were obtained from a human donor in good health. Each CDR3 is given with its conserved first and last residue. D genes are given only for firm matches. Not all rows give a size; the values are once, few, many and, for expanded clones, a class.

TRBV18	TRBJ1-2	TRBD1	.	CASSLWETGSYGYTF	TGTGCCAGCTCACTTTGGGAGACAGGGTCATATGGCTACACCTTC
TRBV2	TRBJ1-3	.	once	CASRGGIGNTIYF	TGTGCCAGCAGGGGGGGAATTGGAAACACCATATATTTT
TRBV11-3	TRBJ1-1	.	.	CASGSYTEAFF	TGTGCCAGCGGATCGTATACTGAAGCTTTCTTT
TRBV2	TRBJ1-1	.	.	CASRYSMNTEAFF	TGTGCCAGCAGGTACAGCATGAACACTGAAGCTTTCTTT
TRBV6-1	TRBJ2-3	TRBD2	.	CASTRGGLSTDTQYF	TGTGCCAGCACCCGGGGGGGGCTTAGCACAGATACGCAGTATTTT
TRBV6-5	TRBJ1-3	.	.	CASSLQWDPSGNTIYF	TGTGCCAGCAGTTTGCAATGGGATCCCTCTGGAAACACCATATATTTT
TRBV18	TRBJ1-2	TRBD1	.	CASSPRGQASMYGYTF	TGTGCCAGCTCACCACGGGGACAGGCCTCCATGTATGGCTACACCTTC
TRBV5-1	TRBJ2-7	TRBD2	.	CASSTLAGGPHEQYF	TGCGCCAGCAGCACCCTAGCGGGGGGGCCTCACGAGCAGTACTTC
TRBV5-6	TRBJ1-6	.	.	CASSLVRTYNSPLHF	TGTGCCAGCAGCTTGGTCCGGACCTATAATTCACCCCTCCACTTT
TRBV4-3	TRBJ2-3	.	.	CASSQEFGRETDTQYF	TGCGCCAGCAGCCAAGAATTCGGCAGGGAAACAGATACGCAGTATTTT
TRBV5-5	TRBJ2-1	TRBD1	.	CASSKGTGPYNEQFF	TGTGCCAGCAGCAAAGGGACAGGGCCTTACAATGAGCAGTTCTTC
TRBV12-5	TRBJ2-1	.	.	CASGLVRRGGADNEQFF	TGTGCTAGTGGTTTGGTACGAAGGGGGGGAGCCGACAATGAGCAGTTCTTC
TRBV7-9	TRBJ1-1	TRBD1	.	CASSLSPTGWSTEAFF	TGTGCCAGCAGCTTATCCCCGACAGGGTGGTCGACTGAAGCTTTCTTT
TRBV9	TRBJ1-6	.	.	CASSVTPDRDSPLHF	TGTGCCAGCAGCGTAACGCCCGACCGAGATTCACCCCTCCACTTT
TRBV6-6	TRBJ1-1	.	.	CASSYGMASTEAFF	TGTGCCAGCAGTTACGGTATGGCTTCCACTGAAGCTTTCTTT
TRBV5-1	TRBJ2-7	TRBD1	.	CASSTTGGYEQYF	TGCGCCAGCAGCACGACAGGGGGCTACGAGCAGTACTTC
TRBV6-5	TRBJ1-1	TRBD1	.	CASSYGRGVTEAFF	TGTGCCAGCAGTTACGGCAGGGGGGTAACTGAAGCTTTCTTT
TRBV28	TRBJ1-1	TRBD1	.	CASIFLGDRGNTEAFF	TGTGCCAGCATTTTTTTGGGGGACAGGGGGAACACTGAAGCTTTCTTT
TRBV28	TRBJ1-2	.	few	CASSRPGVGGYTF	TGTGCCAGCAGCAGGCCAGGGGTAGGTGGCTACACCTTC
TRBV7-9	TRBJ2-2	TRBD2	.	CASSLGLAGAYTGELFF	TGTGCCAGCAGCTTAGGGCTAGCGGGGGCCTACACCGGGGAGCTGTTTTTT
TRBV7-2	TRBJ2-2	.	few	CASSLGPGLSTGELFF	TGTGCCAGCAGCTTAGGTCCGGGGTTGAGTACCGGGGAGCTGTTTTTT
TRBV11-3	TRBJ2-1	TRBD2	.	CATASGGASYNEQFF	TGTGCCACAGCTAGCGGGGGGGCCTCCTACAATGAGCAGTTCTTC
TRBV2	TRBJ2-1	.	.	CASTPNLGNEQFF	TGTGCCAGCACTCCGAATCTCGGCAATGAGCAGTTCTTC
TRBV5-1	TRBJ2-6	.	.	CASSLEAVLSGANVLTF	TGCGCCAGCAGCTTGGAAGCAGTCCTCTCTGGGGCCAACGTCCTGACTTTC
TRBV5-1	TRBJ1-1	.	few	CASSPGVVFTEAFF	TGCGCCAGCAGCCCTGGGGTGGTTTTCACTGAAGCTTTCTTT
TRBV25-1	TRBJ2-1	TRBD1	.	CASSIAGTANYEQFF	TGTGCCAGCAGTATCGCCGGGACAGCAAACTATGAGCAGTTCTTC
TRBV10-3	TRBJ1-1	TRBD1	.	CAISTGGTEAFF	TGTGCCATCAGTACAGGGGGCACTGAAGCTTTCTTT
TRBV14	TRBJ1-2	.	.	CASSLGIASYTF	TGTGCCAGCAGCCTTGGGATAGCAAGCTACACCTTC
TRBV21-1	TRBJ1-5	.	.	CASSNNTGYSNQPQHF	TGTGCCAGCAGCAATAACACCGGATATAGCAATCAGCCCCAGCATTTT
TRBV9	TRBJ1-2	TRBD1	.	CASSAGQGDGYTF	TGTGCCAGCAGCGCGGGACAGGGGGATGGCTACACCTTC
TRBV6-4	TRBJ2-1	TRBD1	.	CATKSRPTAPGQGMDEQFF	TGTGCCACCAAGTCCCGTCCGACCGCACCGGGACAGGGGATGGATGAGCAGTTCTTC
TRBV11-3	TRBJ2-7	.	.	CASSFAGAVQYF	TGTGCCAGCAGCTTTGCAGGGGCAGTGCAGTACTTC
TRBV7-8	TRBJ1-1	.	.	CASSFGPVPEAFF	TGTGCCAGCAGCTTCGGACCTGTGCCTGAAGCTTTCTTT
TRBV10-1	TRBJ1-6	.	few	CARIQGKLSSYNSPLHF	TGCGCCAGAATACAGGGAAAACTTAGCTCCTATAATTCACCCCTCCACTTT
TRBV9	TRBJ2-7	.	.	CASSPQFGSPPYF	TGTGCCAGCAGCCCCCAATTTGGGAGTCCGCCGTACTTC
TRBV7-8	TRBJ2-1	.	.	CASSLVLVGGNEQFF	TGTGCCAGCAGCTTAGTCCTTGTGGGGGGAAATGAGCAGTTCTTC
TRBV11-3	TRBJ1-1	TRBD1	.	CASSLGGQGLNTEAFF	TGTGCCAGCAGCTTAGGGGGACAGGGCTTGAACACTGAAGCTTTCTTT
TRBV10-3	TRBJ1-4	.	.	CATSFGGTNEKLFF	TGTGCCACCTCCTTCGGGGGGACTAATGAAAAACTGTTTTTT
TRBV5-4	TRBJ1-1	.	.	CASSLGQRGRGEAFF	TGTGCCAGCAGCTTGGGGCAGAGGGGAAGAGGTGAAGCTTTCTTT
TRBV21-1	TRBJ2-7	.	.	CASKLDTLYRRSSYEQYF	TGTGCCAGCAAGTTGGACACTTTATACCGAAGGAGCTCCTACGAGCAGTACTTC
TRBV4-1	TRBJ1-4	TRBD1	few	CASSHPGQGILGF	TGCGCCAGCAGCCACCCGGGACAGGGGATATTGGGATTT
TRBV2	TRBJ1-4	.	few	CASSERSRTNEKLFF	TGTGCCAGCAGTGAGAGGAGCCGAACTAATGAAAAACTGTTTTTT
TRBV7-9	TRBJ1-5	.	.	CASSLALGGNQPQHF	TGTGCCAGCAGCTTAGCGCTTGGGGGGAATCAGCCCCAGCATTTT
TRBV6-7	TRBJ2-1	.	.	CASRPYSSYNEQFF	TGTGCCAGCAGACCCTATAGCTCCTACAATGAGCAGTTCTTC
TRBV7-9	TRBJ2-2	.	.	CASSFWTGSGTGELFF	TGTGCCAGCAGCTTCTGGACTGGGTCAGGGACCGGGGAGCTGTTTTTT
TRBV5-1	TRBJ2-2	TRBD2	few	CASSLGLAGLGELFF	TGCGCCAGCAGCTTGGGACTAGCGGGATTGGGGGAGCTGTTTTTT
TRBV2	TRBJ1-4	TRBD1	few	CASRGQGAGGEKLFF	TGTGCCAGCAGGGGACAGGGGGCTGGGGGTGAAAAACTGTTTTTT
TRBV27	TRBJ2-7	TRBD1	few	CASSLSGTGYEQYF	TGTGCCAGCAGTTTATCAGGGACAGGGTACGAGCAGTACTTC
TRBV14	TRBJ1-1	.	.	CASSQAGVNTEAFF	TGTGCCAGCAGCCAAGCAGGGGTGAACACTGAAGCTTTCTTT
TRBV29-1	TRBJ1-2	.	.	CSVRVGLAQSYGYTF	TGCAGCGTTAGGGTTGGGCTAGCCCAGTCCTATGGCTACACCTTC